This TCR beta chain was retrieved from a study of T cells in Graves' hyperthyroidism and ophthalmopathy. Study observations and caveats: Blood also held most thyroid clonotypes expanded beyond 0.001. In the analysis, a 13 V-J model separated ophthalmopathy from stable hyperthyroidism.

Amplified regions were TCR beta CDR3 sequences from RNA transcripts. First-round RT-PCR targeting the TCR CDR3 was performed with the HTBI primer set. TCRdb passed the multiplex PCR reads through MiXCR, listing each CDR3 protein once. Of about 640,000 distinct CDR3 sequences listed, less than 25% are singletons. This clonotype was observed at least ten times. The antigen is undetermined. Pregnant or lactating patients were excluded, as were those with uncontrolled infection or other autoimmune disease. Using 10 ml of fresh peripheral blood, PBMCs were prepared. From germline, CDR1 is SGHAT and CDR2 FQNNGV. V dropped 5 bases and J dropped 5; count of bases not matched to a gene: 10. The CDR3 contains 15 residues.

This clonotype was obtained from a man aged 25 to 40 with Graves' ophthalmopathy. Sequencing was done on a sample of blood. The rearrangement joins TRBV11-2 to TRBJ2-5, with 8 bases that match TRBD1. The CDR3 sequence is CASSPPDRVRETQYF. In DNA, the CDR3 is TGTGCCAGCAGCCCACCGGACAGGGTGAGGGAGACCCAGTACTTC.